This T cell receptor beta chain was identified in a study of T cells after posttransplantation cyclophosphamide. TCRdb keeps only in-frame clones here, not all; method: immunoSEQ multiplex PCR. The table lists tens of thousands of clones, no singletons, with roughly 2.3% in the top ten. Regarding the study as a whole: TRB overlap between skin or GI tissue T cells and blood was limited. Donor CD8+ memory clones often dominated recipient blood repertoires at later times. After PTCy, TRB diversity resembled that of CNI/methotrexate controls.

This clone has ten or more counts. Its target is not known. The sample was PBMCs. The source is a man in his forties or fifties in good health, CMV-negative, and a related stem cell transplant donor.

The CDR3 is CASSPDQETEAFF. Written as DNA, the CDR3 is TGTGCCAGCTCACCCGACCAGGAAACTGAAGCTTTCTTT. J is TRBJ1-1 and V is TRBV18; D gene uncertain. CDR3 size: 13 residues. V lost 3 bases to trimming and J lost 5 bases, with 10 bases between them. CDR1 is KGHSH, CDR2 LQKENI, per germline.